The text below deals with one T cell receptor (beta chain). It lacks a known antigen. No per-base quality is available; no much larger clone lies one base away. V is pared back by 6 bases and J by 4 bases, with 18 bases lying between the germline termini. Measured from the cysteine to the phenylalanine, the CDR3 is 16 residues long. Only the CDR3 DNA is retained, 48 bases long and in frame from the first base. The germline V gene (reference sequence) gives CDR1 as MNHEY and CDR2 as SMNVEV. The immunoSEQ Assay, a bias-controlled multiplex PCR, was used to amplify TCRbeta CDR3 regions from genomic DNA. The paper's processing steps were these. Within the assay, amplification of reference gene primers was used to estimate how many nucleated cells each sample contained. To quantify the absolute abundance of each unique TCRbeta CDR3 rearrangement, sequence reads were collapsed and filtered. For each sample, productive Simpson clonality was calculated as the square root of Simpson's diversity index across productive rearrangements. TCRdb stores this immuneACCESS table with in-frame sequences only. Part of the clones is absent; in the studies checked, under half of the shortfall reflects unresolved V genes, and no reason is known for the rest. The V and J calls and clone size are taken from that table; D and trimming were inferred from the DNA. Present in this sample are 60,000 to 85,000 clones, around nine tenths of which were seen just once. The ten largest account for 6.5% to 8% of the sample.

The sample comes from a study of blood T cell repertoires in COVID-19 (dated by TCRdb to 2020 to 2022). Some background on the complete study: Samples covering the acute and convalescent phases of COVID-19 were provided by collaborators in the United States, Italy and Spain. The dataset comprised deeply sampled blood TCRbeta repertoires from subjects exposed to, actively infected with, or recovered from COVID-19. The samples were drawn from two sources: the first 160 participants of the ongoing ImmuneRACE study, and 1,200 or so subjects contributed by 6 global collaborators. The repertoires were made available in a free public database intended to serve as a resource for research on the immune response to SARS-CoV-2. Where HLA class I and class II types were available, the types were taken from metadata supplied by the sample provider, not from assay-based typing. A de-identified subject ID, COVID-19 status, age in years and sex were almost always included in the sample metadata. The material from the prospective study consisted of cDNA or gDNA derived from T cells, B-cell-depleted T cells, or PBMCs. General study outcomes and caveats: How much clinical and demographic metadata was included differed by source and by participant, and the metadata was provided uncurated.

In Seattle, one collaborating source enrolled patients while the infection was active and tracked those patients longitudinally over the course of disease. Each collaborating institution followed its own protocols to collect whole blood in K2EDTA tubes. For TCRbeta analysis, collaborator samples were shipped as frozen whole blood, as isolated PBMCs, or as DNA extracted from either sample type. The sample comprised peripheral blood. The sequence is built from TRBV27 and TRBJ1-4; too little of a D gene remains to name it. This clonotype originated in a middle-aged man with COVID-19, enrolled during active disease. The CDR3 region has the sequence CASSLNRLKNNEKLFF. The DNA sequence is as follows: TGTGCCAGCAGCCTAAATCGACTGAAGAATAATGAAAAACTGTTTTTT.